These T cell receptor beta chains were read from a single sample in a study of blood T cell repertoires in COVID-19. The assay was immunoSEQ multiplex PCR, and TCRdb's table has in-frame clones only and misses some. The data contain some 160,000 clones, 65% to 85% of them singletons. The sample was peripheral blood. These receptors all stem from a woman aged 50 to 65 with acute or convalescent COVID-19. CDR3s include the opening cysteine and the closing phenylalanine or tryptophan. A D gene is named only where the DNA matches it firmly. Size tells how often a clone was seen (once, few, many) or the class of an expanded clone, and some rows leave it out.

-	TRBV3-1/TRBV3-2	TRBJ2-6	-	TGTGCCAGCAGCCAGTCAACCCGGAGCTCTGGGGCCAACGTCCTGACTTTC	CASSQSTRSSGANVLTF
-	TRBV5-1	TRBJ1-5	-	TGCGCCAGCAGCTTGGCCCCGGGCAGGGCTAATCAGCCCCAGCATTTT	CASSLAPGRANQPQHF
-	TRBV14	TRBJ1-5	-	TGTGCCAGCAGCCAAGTCCGACTTTTCAATCAGCCCCAGCATTTT	CASSQVRLFNQPQHF
-	TRBV29-1	TRBJ1-5	-	TGCAGCGTTAGCATAAGCAATCAGCCCCAGCATTTT	CSVSISNQPQHF
once	TRBV19	TRBJ1-4	-	TGTGCCAGTAGACTATCCTCAGGGACTTATGAAAAACTGTTTTTT	CASRLSSGTYEKLFF
-	TRBV5-4	TRBJ1-1	-	TGTGCCAGCAGCAAAGCCAGGGCCCAGGATGTCACTGAAGCTTTCTTT	CASSKARAQDVTEAFF
-	TRBV19	TRBJ2-5	-	TGTGCCAGTAGTGTGGGCCCGTCATTCCAAGAGACCCAGTACTTC	CASSVGPSFQETQYF
few	TRBV5-1	TRBJ2-3	-	TGCGCCAGCAGCACCGATGGACAGCCCACAGATACGCAGTATTTT	CASSTDGQPTDTQYF
-	TRBV6-5	TRBJ2-3	-	TGTGCCACCCGACTTCCCCTCACAGATACGCAGTATTTT	CATRLPLTDTQYF
-	TRBV5-4	TRBJ2-1	TRBD1	TGTGCCAGCAGCTCGGGGGACAGGCTGTACAATGAGCAGTTCTTC	CASSSGDRLYNEQFF
-	TRBV19	TRBJ2-1	-	TGTGCCAGTAGTATAGCCCATCGCCCCTCCAGCGGGCAGACCTACAATGAGCAGTTCTTC	CASSIAHRPSSGQTYNEQFF
-	TRBV5-1	TRBJ1-6	-	TGCGCCAGCAGCTTGAGGGTGGAGGCTGATTCACCCCTCCACTTT	CASSLRVEADSPLHF
-	TRBV6-4	TRBJ2-3	TRBD2	TGTGCCAGCAGTTTTAGCGGGGGCACAGATACGCAGTATTTT	CASSFSGGTDTQYF
once	TRBV30	TRBJ1-6	TRBD1	TGTGCCTGGAGTGCCCGACAGGGCAATTCACCCCTCCACTTT	CAWSARQGNSPLHF
-	TRBV6-2/TRBV6-3	TRBJ2-1	TRBD1	TGTGCCAGCAGTTACTCAATCGGCAGGGGGCCTAACAATGAGCAGTTCTTC	CASSYSIGRGPNNEQFF
few	TRBV19	TRBJ1-4	-	TGTGCCAGTAGTGTCATGGGGCCTCGCTTAGAAAAACTGTTTTTT	CASSVMGPRLEKLFF
-	TRBV5-6	TRBJ2-7	-	TGTGCCAGCAGCTTCGGGATGAGAGGGCCGCCGGTGGACGAGCAGTACTTC	CASSFGMRGPPVDEQYF
-	TRBV20-1	TRBJ1-2	TRBD1	TGCAGTGCTAGTCCCCCGGGACAGGAGATTGGCTACACCTTC	CSASPPGQEIGYTF
-	TRBV5-1	TRBJ1-1	-	TGCGCCAGCAGCCTCGGTGGAGGGAACACTGAAGCTTTCTTT	CASSLGGGNTEAFF
-	TRBV20-1	TRBJ2-7	-	TGCAGTGCTAAACAGGCCCTCGAGCAGTACTTC	CSAKQALEQYF
-	TRBV18	TRBJ1-6	-	TGTGCCAGCTCACCGCCGGAGGAATCACCCCTCCACTTT	CASSPPEESPLHF
-	TRBV6-6	TRBJ2-7	-	TGTGCCAGCAGTACACCTCAGGGGACGGCGTACGAGCAGTACTTC	CASSTPQGTAYEQYF
-	TRBV7-2	TRBJ2-3	-	TGTGCCAGCAGCTTAAGTCGGTCCGCACTTGGTACGCAGTATTTT	CASSLSRSALGTQYF
-	TRBV4-2	TRBJ2-7	-	TGTGCCAGCAGCAGCGCTCGAGCGGGTCCGCAGTACTTC	CASSSARAGPQYF
-	TRBV11-2	TRBJ2-7	-	TGTGCCAGCAGCCAACGACAGAGCTCCTACGAGCAGTACTTC	CASSQRQSSYEQYF
few	TRBV20-1	TRBJ2-1	-	TGCAGTGCTAGGGTGGATGCGGTGGGGTTCTTC	CSARVDAVGFF
-	TRBV7-2	TRBJ2-2	-	TGTGCCAGCAGCTTAATAACCGGGGTGGAAACCGGGGAGCTGTTTTTT	CASSLITGVETGELFF
-	TRBV2	TRBJ1-1	-	TGTGCCAGCAGTGAAGAGAGGGCAAACACTGAAGCTTTCTTT	CASSEERANTEAFF
-	TRBV6-6	TRBJ1-2	-	TGTGCCAGCAGTATTATTAACTATGGCTACACCTTC	CASSIINYGYTF
-	TRBV7-6	TRBJ1-6	-	TGTGCCAGCAGCTCCCATGGGGGGTGGGAGCAACCTTCACCCCTCCACTTT	CASSSHGGWEQPSPLHF
few	TRBV27	TRBJ2-2	TRBD1	TGTGCCAGCAGTACAGGGGACACCGGGGAGCTGTTTTTT	CASSTGDTGELFF
-	TRBV6-5	TRBJ1-6	-	TGTGCCAGCCGGGATGAGTCCTATAATTCACCCCTCCACTTT	CASRDESYNSPLHF
-	TRBV5-1	TRBJ2-1	TRBD2	TGCGCCAGCAGCTTGGTCCTAGCGGGGGATGAGCAGTTCTTC	CASSLVLAGDEQFF
-	TRBV6-2/TRBV6-3	TRBJ2-7	-	TGTGCCAGCAGTTACTCGTATGGCAACGAGCAGTACTTC	CASSYSYGNEQYF
-	TRBV4-2	TRBJ1-2	-	TGTGCCAGCGGGAACACGGGATCTAACTATGGCTACACCTTC	CASGNTGSNYGYTF
-	TRBV28	TRBJ1-2	TRBD1	TGTGCCAGCACCCCCCCAGGGGGGCGCTTCTATGGCTACACCTTC	CASTPPGGRFYGYTF
few	TRBV4-3	TRBJ1-2	TRBD1	TGCGCCAGCAGCCCCGATACGGGACAGAAGATTTATGGCTACACCTTC	CASSPDTGQKIYGYTF
-	TRBV6-1	TRBJ1-6	-	TGTGCCAGCAGTGAACTAGTCGGAGAATGGGCCCTCCACTTT	CASSELVGEWALHF
few	TRBV7-8	TRBJ1-2	-	TGTGCCAGCAGCTTAGTGCAGGCCGGGGGGTACACCTTC	CASSLVQAGGYTF